The source of this T cell receptor (beta chain) is a study of T cell responses to AZD1222 COVID-19 vaccine. Findings and caveats of the study: Following two doses of AZD1222, Spike-specific TCR breadth and depth rose.

The CDR3 loop spans 15 amino acids. The V gene lost 6 bases and the J gene lost 9 bases, with 18 bases spanning the gap. Looked up from germline, CDR1 is MNHEY and CDR2 is SVGAGI. Using immunoSEQ multiplex PCR, the repertoire was profiled, and TCRdb retains in-frame clones only, with some absent. The table shows 95,000 to 150,000 clones, with approximately 90% occurring only once. Regarding this clone: Antigen unknown.

This material consisted of peripheral blood, taken on day 0 of AZD1222 vaccination. The receptor comes from an adult in good health. J is TRBJ1-6 and V is TRBV6-5, with a weak D call TRBD1 (6 bases). This CDR3 reads CASSLESGAGSPLHF. The CDR3 region has the DNA TGTGCCAGCAGCCTCGAATCGGGGGCGGGTTCACCCCTCCACTTT.